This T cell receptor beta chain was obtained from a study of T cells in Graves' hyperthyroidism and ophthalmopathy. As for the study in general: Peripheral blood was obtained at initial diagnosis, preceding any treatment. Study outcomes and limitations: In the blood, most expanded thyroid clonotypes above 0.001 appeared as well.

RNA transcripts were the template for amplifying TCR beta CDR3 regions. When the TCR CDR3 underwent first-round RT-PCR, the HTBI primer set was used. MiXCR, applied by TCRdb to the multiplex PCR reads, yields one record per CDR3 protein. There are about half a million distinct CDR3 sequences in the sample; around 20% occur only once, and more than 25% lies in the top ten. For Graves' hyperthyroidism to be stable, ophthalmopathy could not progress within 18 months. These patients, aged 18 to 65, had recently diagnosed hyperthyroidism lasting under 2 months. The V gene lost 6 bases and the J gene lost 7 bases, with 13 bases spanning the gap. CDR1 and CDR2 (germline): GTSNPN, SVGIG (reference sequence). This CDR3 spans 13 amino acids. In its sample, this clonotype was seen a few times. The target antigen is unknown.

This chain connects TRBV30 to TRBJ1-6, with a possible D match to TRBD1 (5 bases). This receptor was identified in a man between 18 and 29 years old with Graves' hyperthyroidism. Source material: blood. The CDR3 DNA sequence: TGTGCCTGTCAACAGGCATGGAATTCACCCCTCCACTTT. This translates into CACQQAWNSPLHF.